This T cell receptor (beta chain) was sequenced during a study of blood T cell repertoires in COVID-19. Study-level background: COVID-19 samples, acute and convalescent, were from the United States, Italy and Spain. The analysed material was cDNA or gDNA that came from T cells, B-cell-depleted T cells, or PBMCs.

Original data processing: Amplification of reference gene primers provided the estimated nucleated cell counts. TCRdb's table, derived via immunoSEQ multiplex PCR, lists solely in-frame clones and lacks some. V, J and clone size are taken as reported in that table, and D and trimming were inferred from the DNA itself. The table has about 170,000 clones, more than 65% seen once. Trimming cost V 6 bases and J 1 base, with 12 bases left between them. This CDR3 spans 14 amino acids. Germline-derived CDR1 and CDR2 are MNHEY and SVGAGI. This TCR came from a man in his 70s with active or convalescent COVID-19. The J gene is TRBJ1-1, the V gene TRBV6-5; possibly TRBD1 for D (5 bases). The material sequenced was peripheral blood. CDR3 region: CASRAFTGNTEAFF. CDR3 nucleotides: TGTGCCAGCAGAGCTTTTACAGGGAACACTGAAGCTTTCTTT.